These T cell receptor beta chains were read from a single sample in a study of prognosis after radiotherapy for stage I lung cancer. TCRdb redid the calling of the multiplex PCR reads with MiXCR, one entry per CDR3 protein. The sample yields about 27,000 distinct CDR3 sequences, 46% seen once. The specimen comprised PBMCs, sampled before or after stereotactic body radiation therapy (not recorded which). These receptors were obtained from a donor over 45 with non-small cell lung cancer. Both conserved end residues are part of each CDR3. The D gene is left open where the match is weak. Clone size, where shown, is once, few, many, or a class for clones that have expanded.

j_call | clone_size | d_call | v_call | cdr3_nt | cdr3_aa
TRBJ2-2 | . | . | TRBV7-2 | TGTGCCAGCAGCGCACGTCTGGGAGTCGGTTTTGAAAGGGAGCTGTTTTTT | CASSARLGVGFERELFF
TRBJ1-2 | medium-sized | . | TRBV2 | TGTGCCAGCAGTCGACTGACTTCCGACTATGGCTACACCTTC | CASSRLTSDYGYTF
TRBJ2-1 | many | . | TRBV19 | TGTGCCAGTAGTATTCCAGTCTACAATGAGCAGTTCTTC | CASSIPVYNEQFF
TRBJ2-7 | . | . | TRBV6-2/TRBV6-3 | TGTGCCAGCAGTTACTCGCGGGACTCCTACGAGCAGTACTTC | CASSYSRDSYEQYF
TRBJ2-1 | . | . | TRBV30 | TGTGCCTGGAGTGTCAGCGACTCTAATGAGCAGTTCTTC | CAWSVSDSNEQFF
TRBJ2-2 | many | . | TRBV5-6 | TGTGCCAGCAGCTTGGCGATAGGCACCGGGGAGCTGTTTTTT | CASSLAIGTGELFF
TRBJ2-2 | medium-sized | . | TRBV7-2 | TGTGCCAGCAGCTTAGTGGTGTTCACCGGGGAGCTGTTTTTT | CASSLVVFTGELFF
TRBJ2-7 | many | . | TRBV4-1 | TGCGCCAGCAGCCAAGAGTTCGTTAGCCACGAGCAGTACTTC | CASSQEFVSHEQYF
TRBJ1-1 | . | . | TRBV7-2 | TGTTCCAGCATCTACGTCATCGGGGAGGGAGCTTTCTTT | CSSIYVIGEGAFF
TRBJ1-1 | . | . | TRBV27 | TGTGCCAGCAGTTTGAGTTACACTGAAGCTTTCTTT | CASSLSYTEAFF
TRBJ1-3 | . | . | TRBV6-2/TRBV6-3 | TGTGCCAGCAGCCGAGGGGGGGTGTCTGGAAACACCATATATTTT | CASSRGGVSGNTIYF
TRBJ2-7 | many | . | TRBV7-9 | TGTGCCAGCAGCTCACCCGGCATGGGGGGACGACGTTACGAGCAGTACTTC | CASSSPGMGGRRYEQYF
TRBJ2-1 | many | TRBD2 | TRBV2 | TGTGCCAGCACCTTAACCGGGGGGAATGAGCAGTTCTTC | CASTLTGGNEQFF
TRBJ2-1 | . | TRBD1 | TRBV6-1 | TGTACCAGCAGTGCTGGGACAGGGGGATTCAATGAGCAGTTCTTC | CTSSAGTGGFNEQFF
TRBJ1-1 | . | . | TRBV6-1 | TGTGCCAGCATGGATGTGGGCGAGACTGAAGCTTTCTTT | CASMDVGETEAFF
TRBJ1-6 | many | . | TRBV18 | TGTGCCAGCTCACCAGGCCAGAATTCACCCCTCCACTTT | CASSPGQNSPLHF
TRBJ1-2 | many | . | TRBV7-2 | TGTGCCAGCAGCCCAGACAAGGGTCGCTATGGCTACACCTTC | CASSPDKGRYGYTF
TRBJ2-3 | many | . | TRBV30 | TGTGCCTGGAGCTACGGGAGTACAGATACGCAGTATTTT | CAWSYGSTDTQYF
TRBJ1-3 | many | . | TRBV7-2 | TGTGCCAGCAGCGGGGAAGCAGGCGCCGGAAACACCATATATTTT | CASSGEAGAGNTIYF
TRBJ2-1 | many | TRBD2 | TRBV7-2 | TGTGCCAGCAGCCCCGGACTAGCGGGAGGGATACCCTACAATGAGCAGTTCTTC | CASSPGLAGGIPYNEQFF
TRBJ2-1 | . | . | TRBV11-2 | TGTGCCAGCAGAAATCCCGGTGGGGGAGGTGAGCAGTTCTTC | CASRNPGGGGEQFF
TRBJ2-7 | . | TRBD2 | TRBV6-2/TRBV6-3 | TGTGCCAGCGCTCTAGGCGGGAGTCCCCACGAGCAGTACTTC | CASALGGSPHEQYF
TRBJ1-1 | many | . | TRBV7-8 | TGTGCCAGCAGCTTAGCAGGGATCTCTGAAGCTTTCTTT | CASSLAGISEAFF
TRBJ2-1 | . | TRBD1 | TRBV20-1 | TGCAGTGCTAGGGAGACAGGGAACCCGTACAATGAGCAGTTCTTC | CSARETGNPYNEQFF
TRBJ2-7 | many | TRBD2 | TRBV6-1 | TGTGCCAGCCGGACTAGCGGGAGTCTTTTATACTTC | CASRTSGSLLYF
TRBJ1-5 | . | . | TRBV30 | TGTGCCTGGAGTGCTGCCTTACCCAATCAGCCCCAGCATTTT | CAWSAALPNQPQHF
TRBJ2-7 | many | . | TRBV18 | TGTGCCAGCTCACCCCAGACCTACGAGCAGTACTTC | CASSPQTYEQYF
TRBJ1-2 | . | . | TRBV6-2/TRBV6-3 | TGTGCCAGCAGTCCGACATTTGGCGTCTACACCTTC | CASSPTFGVYTF
TRBJ2-5 | . | . | TRBV27 | TGTGCCAGCAGAGAATCCTTGGGATGGACCCAGTACTTC | CASRESLGWTQYF